The T cell receptor beta chain described here comes from a study of OX40 agonist ivuxolimab in advanced cancers. Study-level information: While on treatment, patients had intravenous ivuxolimab at 0.01 to 10 mg/kg every 2 weeks. Study-wide findings and caveats: Clonal expansion was seen in CD4+ and CD8+ blood T cells by week 6 at 0.1 to 3.0 mg/kg.

Remarks on this clone: Its specificity is unknown.

There are 15 residues in the CDR3. CDR1 is MGHRA, CDR2 YSYEKL, per germline. Trimming stripped 1 base from V and 7 bases from J, with 16 bases between. Using immunoSEQ multiplex PCR, the repertoire was profiled, and TCRdb retains in-frame clones only, with some absent. The sample contains about 59,000 clones, approximately 80% of which appear only once. The V call is TRBV4-1, the J call TRBJ1-1; no firm D call. The input for sequencing was CD4+ or CD8+ T cells sorted from blood, taken in a trial of the OX40 agonist ivuxolimab. This receptor was identified in an adult with an advanced solid tumor such as melanoma, head and neck, liver or kidney cancer. The CDR3 loop reads CASSQGAGKEGEAFF. DNA for the CDR3: TGCGCCAGCAGCCAAGGCGCGGGGAAGGAAGGTGAAGCTTTCTTT.